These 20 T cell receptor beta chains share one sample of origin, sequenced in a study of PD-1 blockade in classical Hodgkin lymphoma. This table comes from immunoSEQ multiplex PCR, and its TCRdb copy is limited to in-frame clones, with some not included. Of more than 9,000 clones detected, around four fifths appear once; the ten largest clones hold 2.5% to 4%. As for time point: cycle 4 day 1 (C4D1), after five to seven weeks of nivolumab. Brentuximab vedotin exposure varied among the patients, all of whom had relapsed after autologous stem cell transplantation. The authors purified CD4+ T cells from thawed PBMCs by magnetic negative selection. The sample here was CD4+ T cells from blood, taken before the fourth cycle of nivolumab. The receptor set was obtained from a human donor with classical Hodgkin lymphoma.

CDR3 sequence reads: CASSLAGGRGLGNTIYF. The CDR3 nucleotides are TGTGCCAGCAGCTTAGCTGGGGGGAGGGGGCTAGGGAACACCATATATTTT. This chain connects TRBV7-2 to TRBJ1-3; TRBD1 aligns across 7 bases. Per germline, CDR1 SGHTA and CDR2 FQGNSA. The CDR3 covers 17 residues. V lost 0 bases, J lost 7 bases, and 12 bases stayed unmatched. Variable domain in full (rest from reference TRBV7-2 and TRBJ1-3): GAGVSQSPSNKVTEKGKDVELRCDPISGHTALYWYRQSLGQGLEFLIYFQGNSAPDKSGLPSDRFSAERTGGSVSTLTIQRTQQEDSAVYLCASSLAGGRGLGNTIYFGEGSWLTVV.

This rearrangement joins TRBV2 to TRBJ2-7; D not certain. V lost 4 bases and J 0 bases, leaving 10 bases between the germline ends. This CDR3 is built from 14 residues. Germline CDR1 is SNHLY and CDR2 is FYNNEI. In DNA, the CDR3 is TGTGCCAGCAGTGGCTACAGTTCCTCCTACGAGCAGTACTTC. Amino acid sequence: CASSGYSSSYEQYF.

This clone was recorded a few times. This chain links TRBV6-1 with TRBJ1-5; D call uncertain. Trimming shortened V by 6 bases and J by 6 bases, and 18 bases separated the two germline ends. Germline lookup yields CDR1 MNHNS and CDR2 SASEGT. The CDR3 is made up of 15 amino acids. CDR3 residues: CASSRSAGSGQPQHF. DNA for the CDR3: TGTGCCAGCAGCCGATCGGCCGGGAGCGGTCAGCCCCAGCATTTT.

For the CDR3, the DNA is TGTGCCAGCACCGGACAGGGGGCTATGGAGACCCAGTACTTC. Protein: CASTGQGAMETQYF. The chain joins TRBV28 to TRBJ2-5, with 11 bases fitting TRBD1. This CDR3 contains 14 residues. After removal of 7 bases from V and 5 bases from J, the junction contained 6 bases not matched to a gene. Germline values: CDR1 MDHEN, CDR2 SYDVKM.

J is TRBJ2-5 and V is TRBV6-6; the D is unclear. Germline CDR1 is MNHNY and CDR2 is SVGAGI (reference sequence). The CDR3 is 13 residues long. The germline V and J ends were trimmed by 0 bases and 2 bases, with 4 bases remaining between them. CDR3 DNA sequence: TGTGCCAGCAGTTACTCGTGGCAAGAGACCCAGTACTTC. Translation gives CASSYSWQETQYF.

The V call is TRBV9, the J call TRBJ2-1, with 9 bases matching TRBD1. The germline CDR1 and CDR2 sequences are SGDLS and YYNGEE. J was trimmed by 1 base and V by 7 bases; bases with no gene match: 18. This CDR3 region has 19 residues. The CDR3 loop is CASCTTITSGTGSYNEQFF. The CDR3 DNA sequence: TGTGCCAGCTGCACGACAATCACATCCGGGACAGGGTCCTACAATGAGCAGTTCTTC.

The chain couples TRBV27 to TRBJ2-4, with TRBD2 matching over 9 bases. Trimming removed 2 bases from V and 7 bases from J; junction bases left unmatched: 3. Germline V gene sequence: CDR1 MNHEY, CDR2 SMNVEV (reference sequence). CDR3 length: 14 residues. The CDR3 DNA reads TGTGCCAGCAGTTTAGGCGGGAGGGCGAACATTCAGTACTTC. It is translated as CASSLGGRANIQYF.

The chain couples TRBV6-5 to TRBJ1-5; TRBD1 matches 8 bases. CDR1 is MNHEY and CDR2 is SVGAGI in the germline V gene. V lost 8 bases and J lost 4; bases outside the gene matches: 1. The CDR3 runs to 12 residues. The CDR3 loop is CASWTGNQPQHF. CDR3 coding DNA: TGTGCCAGCTGGACAGGGAATCAGCCCCAGCATTTT.

This CDR3 is CASSSRGNQPQHF. The CDR3 bases are TGTGCCAGCAGCTCAAGGGGCAATCAGCCCCAGCATTTT. The genes are TRBV7-2 and TRBJ1-5; no firm D call. The V gene lost 4 bases and the J gene lost 2 bases, with 6 bases spanning the gap. There are 13 residues in the CDR3. Germline values: CDR1 SGHTA, CDR2 FQGNSA.

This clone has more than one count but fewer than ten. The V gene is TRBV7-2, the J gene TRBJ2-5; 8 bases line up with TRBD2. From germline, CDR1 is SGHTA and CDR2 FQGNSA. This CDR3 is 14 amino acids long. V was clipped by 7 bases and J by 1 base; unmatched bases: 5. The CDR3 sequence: CASTPGGAQETQYF. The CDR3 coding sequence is TGTGCCAGCACTCCGGGGGGGGCCCAAGAGACCCAGTACTTC.

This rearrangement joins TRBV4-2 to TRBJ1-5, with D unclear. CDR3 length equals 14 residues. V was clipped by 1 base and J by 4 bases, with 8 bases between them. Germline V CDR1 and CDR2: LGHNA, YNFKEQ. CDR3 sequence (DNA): TGTGCCAGCAGCCAAGGCGTGGGGAATCAGCCCCAGCATTTT. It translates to CASSQGVGNQPQHF.

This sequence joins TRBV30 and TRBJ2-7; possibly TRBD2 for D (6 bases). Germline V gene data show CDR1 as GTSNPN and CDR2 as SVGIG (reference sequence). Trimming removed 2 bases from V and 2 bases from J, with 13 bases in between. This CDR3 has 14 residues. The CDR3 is CAWSSRDGTYEQYF. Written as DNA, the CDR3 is TGTGCCTGGAGTTCGCGGGACGGCACCTACGAGCAGTACTTC.

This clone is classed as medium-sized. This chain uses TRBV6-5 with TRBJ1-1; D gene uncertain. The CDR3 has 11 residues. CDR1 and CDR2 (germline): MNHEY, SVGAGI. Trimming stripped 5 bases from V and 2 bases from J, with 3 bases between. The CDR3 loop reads CASSTNTEAFF. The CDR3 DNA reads TGTGCCAGCAGTACCAACACTGAAGCTTTCTTT.

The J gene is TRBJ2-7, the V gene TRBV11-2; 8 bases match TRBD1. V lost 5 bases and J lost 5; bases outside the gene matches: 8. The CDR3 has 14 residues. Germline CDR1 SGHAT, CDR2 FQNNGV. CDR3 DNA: TGTGCCAGCAGCATATGGACAGGGAAGAACGAGCAGTACTTC. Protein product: CASSIWTGKNEQYF. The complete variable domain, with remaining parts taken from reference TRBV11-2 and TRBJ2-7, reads EAGVAQSPRYKIIEKRQSVAFWCNPISGHATLYWYQQILGQGPKLLIQFQNNGVVDDSQLPKDRFSAERLKGVDSTLKIQPAKLEDSAVYLCASSIWTGKNEQYFGPGTRLTVT.

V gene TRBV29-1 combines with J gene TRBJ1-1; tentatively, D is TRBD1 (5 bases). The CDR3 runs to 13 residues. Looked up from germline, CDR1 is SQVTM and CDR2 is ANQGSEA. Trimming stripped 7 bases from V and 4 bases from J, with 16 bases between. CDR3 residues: CSAAPGDSTEAFF. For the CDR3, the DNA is TGCAGCGCAGCGCCGGGTGACAGCACTGAAGCTTTCTTT.

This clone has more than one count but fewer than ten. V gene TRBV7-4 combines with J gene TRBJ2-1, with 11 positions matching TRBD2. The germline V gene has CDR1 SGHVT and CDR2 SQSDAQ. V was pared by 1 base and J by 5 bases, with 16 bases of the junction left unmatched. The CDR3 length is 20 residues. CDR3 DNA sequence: TGTGCCAGCAGCTTAGGGCACACCCCAGGGACTAGCGGAGAAAACAATGAGCAGTTCTTC. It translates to CASSLGHTPGTSGENNEQFF.

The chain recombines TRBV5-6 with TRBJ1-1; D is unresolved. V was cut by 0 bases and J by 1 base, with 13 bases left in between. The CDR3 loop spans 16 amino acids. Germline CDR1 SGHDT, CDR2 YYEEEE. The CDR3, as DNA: TGTGCCAGCAGCTTGGTAGTTCCCGAGGGGAACACTGAAGCTTTCTTT. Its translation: CASSLVVPEGNTEAFF. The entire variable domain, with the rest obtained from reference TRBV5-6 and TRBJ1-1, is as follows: DAGVTQSPTHLIKTRGQQVTLRCSPKSGHDTVSWYQQALGQGPQFIFQYYEEEERQRGNFPDRFSGHQFPNYSSELNVNALLLGDSALYLCASSLVVPEGNTEAFFGQGTRLTVV.

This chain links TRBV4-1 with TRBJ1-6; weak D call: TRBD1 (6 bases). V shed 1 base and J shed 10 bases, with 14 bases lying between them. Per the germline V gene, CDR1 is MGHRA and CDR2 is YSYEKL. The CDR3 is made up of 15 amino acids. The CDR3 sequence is CASSQGGQPGSPLHF. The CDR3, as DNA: TGCGCCAGCAGCCAAGGTGGACAGCCGGGGTCACCCCTCCACTTT.

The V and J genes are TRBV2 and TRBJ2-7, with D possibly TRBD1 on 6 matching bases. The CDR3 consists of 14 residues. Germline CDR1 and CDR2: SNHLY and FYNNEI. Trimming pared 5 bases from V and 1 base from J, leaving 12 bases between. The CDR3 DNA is TGTGCCAGCAGTCAGGGGACGGCTTCCTACGAGCAGTACTTC. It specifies CASSQGTASYEQYF.

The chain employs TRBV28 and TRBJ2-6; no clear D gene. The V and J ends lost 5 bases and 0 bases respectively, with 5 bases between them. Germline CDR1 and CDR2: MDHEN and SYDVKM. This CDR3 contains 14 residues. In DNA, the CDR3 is TGTGCCAGCAGTCCCCCCTCTGGGGCCAACGTCCTGACTTTC. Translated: CASSPPSGANVLTF.